This TCR beta chain appears in the sequencing data of a study of post-analysis software for immune sequencing data. Study results and limitations: F-measure co-clustering was strong for batch-matched samples. Relative to controls, patients had about 5 TRBV segments at higher frequency, with TRBV5-6, TRBV5-1 and TRBV20-1 among these. Multiple sclerosis patients had significantly lower normalized Chao1 diversity than controls.

Germline loops: CDR1 LGHNA, CDR2 YNFKEQ. This CDR3 spans 16 amino acids. Unique molecular identifiers tagged the TCR beta cDNA libraries. TCRdb re-derived calls from the PCR reads in MiXCR, one entry per CDR3 protein. The sample records roughly 200,000 distinct CDR3 sequences, roughly 30% being singletons. On this clonotype itself: Antigen unknown. One end of the junction is discordant with germline, which a read error may explain.

The source of this sequence is a girl under 18 with multiple sclerosis. The chain employs TRBV4-2 and TRBJ2-7; 7 positions match TRBD2. The specimen sequenced was blood. The CDR3 DNA reads TGTGCCGGCAGCCAAGATGAACTAGCGCTTCCCTACGAGCAGTACTTC. Its translation is CAGSQDELALPYEQYF.